This TCR beta chain was profiled in a study of T-cell reconstitution after alpha-beta-depleted transplantation in children. This clonotype was recorded at least ten times. At one of its ends the junction is not consistent with the germline gene, which may arise from a read error. The CDR3 sequence is 12 residues long. The germline V gene encodes CDR1 SGHRS and CDR2 YFSETQ. Unique molecular identifiers were incorporated when the TCRbeta library was constructed. MiXCR, applied by TCRdb to the PCR reads, yields one record per CDR3 protein. The profile shows a few hundred thousand distinct CDR3 sequences, roughly 22% of them singletons.

The starting material was PBMCs from the stem cell graft donor, obtained from the stem cell graft. This chain connects TRBV5-1 to TRBJ2-5; D remains ambiguous. This TCR was recovered from a human donor who donated a stem cell graft to a child with acute myeloid leukemia. CDR3 sequence reads: CASSLDQETQYF. The CDR3 DNA reads as TGTGCCAGCAGCCTAGACCAAGAGACCCAGTACTTC. Complete variable domain (other parts from reference TRBV5-1 and TRBJ2-5): KAGVTQTPRYLIKTRGQQVTLSCSPISGHRSVSWYQQTPGQGLQFLFEYFSETQRNKGNFPGRFSGRQFSNSRSEMNVSTLELGDSALYLCASSLDQETQYFGPGTRLLVL.